This is a list of T cell receptor beta chains from one sample in a study of graft-versus-host responses after intestinal transplantation. Sequencing used immunoSEQ multiplex PCR; TCRdb keeps in-frame clones, though not all of them. The data hold about 97,000 clones, with around 91% observed a single time. Their specific antigens are unknown. The sample in question was unstimulated CD4+ T cells sorted from spleen or lymph node cells, obtained before transplant. These TCRs come from a human donor who was the organ donor for an intestinal transplant. Both conserved end residues are part of each CDR3. A D gene is named only where the DNA matches it firmly.

v_gene: TRBV27; j_gene: TRBJ2-2; d_gene: -; CDR3nt: TGTGCCAGCAGTTTATACCTAGGGGCCAGCGGGGAGCTGTTTTTT; CDR3aa: CASSLYLGASGELFF
v_gene: TRBV4-1; j_gene: TRBJ1-4; d_gene: -; CDR3nt: TGCGCCAGCAGGCCTACAGCAGCTTCAACTAATGAAAAACTGTTTTTT; CDR3aa: CASRPTAASTNEKLFF
v_gene: TRBV7-9; j_gene: TRBJ2-1; d_gene: TRBD1; CDR3nt: TGTGCCAGCAGCCCGCGAAGACAGGGCAGCAATGAGCAGTTCTTC; CDR3aa: CASSPRRQGSNEQFF
v_gene: TRBV6-5; j_gene: TRBJ1-1; d_gene: -; CDR3nt: TGTGCCAGCATTAACAGGGACAAGGGCGAAGCTTTCTTT; CDR3aa: CASINRDKGEAFF
v_gene: TRBV6-6; j_gene: TRBJ2-3; d_gene: -; CDR3nt: TGTGCCAGCAGTCCCGGCACAGATACGCAGTATTTT; CDR3aa: CASSPGTDTQYF
v_gene: TRBV5-1; j_gene: TRBJ2-1; d_gene: TRBD1; CDR3nt: TGCGCCAGCAGCTTCCGGGACAGGGGGAATGAGCAGTTCTTC; CDR3aa: CASSFRDRGNEQFF
v_gene: TRBV5-1; j_gene: TRBJ2-7; d_gene: -; CDR3nt: TGCGCCAGCGGGCTGAATGCCGGGACTGCCTCCTACGAGCAGTACTTC; CDR3aa: CASGLNAGTASYEQYF
v_gene: TRBV27; j_gene: TRBJ2-7; d_gene: TRBD1; CDR3nt: TGTGCCAGCAGCCACAGGGGGCCCTCCTACGAGCAGTACTTC; CDR3aa: CASSHRGPSYEQYF
v_gene: TRBV5-8; j_gene: TRBJ2-7; d_gene: TRBD1; CDR3nt: TGTGCCAGCAGCCCGGGGACAGGGACCTACGAGCAGTACTTC; CDR3aa: CASSPGTGTYEQYF
v_gene: TRBV19; j_gene: TRBJ1-2; d_gene: TRBD1; CDR3nt: TGTGCCAGTAGTTTCCAGGGGGCGGGCTACACCTTC; CDR3aa: CASSFQGAGYTF
v_gene: TRBV27; j_gene: TRBJ2-1; d_gene: TRBD2; CDR3nt: TGTGCCAGCAGTTTAGGTAGCGGGGGGGCGAAGGAGCAGTTCTTC; CDR3aa: CASSLGSGGAKEQFF
v_gene: TRBV27; j_gene: TRBJ2-7; d_gene: TRBD2; CDR3nt: TGTGCCAGCAGTTTATTGGGGAGGGACTCCTACGAGCAGTACTTC; CDR3aa: CASSLLGRDSYEQYF
v_gene: TRBV19; j_gene: TRBJ1-6; d_gene: TRBD1; CDR3nt: TGTGCCAGTAGTATAGGGACAGGGGGAAATTCACCCCTCCACTTT; CDR3aa: CASSIGTGGNSPLHF
v_gene: TRBV6-1; j_gene: TRBJ2-5; d_gene: TRBD1; CDR3nt: TGTGCAGGGGGGGGACAGGGATGGGAGACCCAGTACTTC; CDR3aa: CAGGGQGWETQYF
v_gene: TRBV5-5; j_gene: TRBJ2-7; d_gene: TRBD1; CDR3nt: TGTGCCAGCACCCGAGACAGGGGACTGTACGAGCAGTACTTC; CDR3aa: CASTRDRGLYEQYF
v_gene: TRBV27; j_gene: TRBJ1-1; d_gene: -; CDR3nt: TGTGCCAGCAGTTCAGGGTTCGGGAACACTGAAGCTTTCTTT; CDR3aa: CASSSGFGNTEAFF
v_gene: TRBV19; j_gene: TRBJ1-6; d_gene: -; CDR3nt: TGTGCCAGTAGTATTTTGGCAGAATCACCCCTCCACTTT; CDR3aa: CASSILAESPLHF
v_gene: TRBV7-6; j_gene: TRBJ2-3; d_gene: TRBD2; CDR3nt: TGTGCCAGCAGCTTAGGACGCGGGGGGAGGTCAGATACGCAGTATTTT; CDR3aa: CASSLGRGGRSDTQYF
v_gene: TRBV18; j_gene: TRBJ1-1; d_gene: TRBD1; CDR3nt: TGTGCCAGCTCACCACAACAGGGGGAAAGAACTGAAGCTTTCTTT; CDR3aa: CASSPQQGERTEAFF
v_gene: TRBV6-5; j_gene: TRBJ2-3; d_gene: TRBD2; CDR3nt: TGTGCCAGCAGTTACTCTCCAGCGGGGGGGAGAAATACGCAGTATTTT; CDR3aa: CASSYSPAGGRNTQYF
v_gene: TRBV19; j_gene: TRBJ2-7; d_gene: TRBD1; CDR3nt: TGTGCCAGTAGTACTTGGACAGGGGTTGACTACGAGCAGTACTTC; CDR3aa: CASSTWTGVDYEQYF
v_gene: TRBV4-2; j_gene: TRBJ2-3; d_gene: TRBD2; CDR3nt: TGTGCCAGCAGCCAAGTGTCCAGCGGGGGGCGGGCAGATACGCAGTATTTT; CDR3aa: CASSQVSSGGRADTQYF
v_gene: TRBV11-3; j_gene: TRBJ2-1; d_gene: TRBD2; CDR3nt: TGTGCCAGCAGCCCGGGACTAGCGGGGGGATACAATGAGCAGTTCTTC; CDR3aa: CASSPGLAGGYNEQFF
v_gene: TRBV7-8; j_gene: TRBJ1-5; d_gene: TRBD1; CDR3nt: TGTGCCAGCAGCTCCTTCGACAGGGCGGGTCAGCCCCAGCATTTT; CDR3aa: CASSSFDRAGQPQHF
v_gene: TRBV6-6; j_gene: TRBJ1-1; d_gene: -; CDR3nt: TGTGCCAGCAGTTATAGCCGGACTAACACTGAAGCTTTCTTT; CDR3aa: CASSYSRTNTEAFF
v_gene: TRBV2; j_gene: TRBJ2-2; d_gene: -; CDR3nt: TGTGCCAGCAGTGAAAGGGCAGGGTTGGGCACCGGGGAGCTGTTTTTT; CDR3aa: CASSERAGLGTGELFF
v_gene: TRBV11-1; j_gene: TRBJ2-3; d_gene: TRBD2; CDR3nt: TGTGCCAGCAGCTTAAGGGGACTAGCGGTCACAGATACGCAGTATTTT; CDR3aa: CASSLRGLAVTDTQYF